Given below is one TCR beta chain in context. The antigen is undetermined. Each TCR beta cDNA library carried unique molecular identifiers. TCRdb independently ran MiXCR on the PCR reads; one entry per CDR3 protein. The top ten clones hold under 5% of a sample with a few hundred thousand distinct CDR3 sequences, 36% of them seen once. The record originates from a study of post-analysis software for immune sequencing data. After removal of 8 bases from V and 2 bases from J, the junction contained 6 bases not matched to a gene. The CDR3 is made up of 15 amino acids. CDR1 is MNHNY, CDR2 SVGAGI, per germline (reference sequence). Study-level points and caveats: Five or six TRBV segments, TRBV5-6, TRBV5-1 and TRBV20-1 among them, were found more frequent in patients than controls.

The clonotype originates from a girl between 10 and 17 years old with multiple sclerosis. Sequencing was done on a sample of blood. The chain recombines TRBV6-6 with TRBJ1-2; 12 nucleotides align to TRBD1. The CDR3 loop reads CASGDRGRVNYGYTF. CDR3 bases: TGTGCCAGCGGGGACAGGGGGCGAGTAAACTATGGCTACACCTTC.